This T cell receptor (beta chain) originates from a study of blood T cell repertoires in COVID-19. On the study more broadly: The United States, Italy and Spain provided the acute and convalescent COVID-19 samples. Nucleic acid was either cDNA or gDNA, and it came from T cells, B-cell-depleted T cells, or PBMCs.

As processed by the authors: Counts of nucleated cells, estimated from reference gene primer amplification, were obtained. Some clones are missing from TCRdb's copy, which holds only in-frame ones; the method was immunoSEQ multiplex PCR. V, J and clone size were drawn from that table, and D and trimming were deduced from the DNA. Of 250,000 to 400,000 clones listed, about 90% are singletons. During active infection, Seattle patients enrolled and were then monitored through disease. The V and J ends lost 3 bases and 0 bases, in that order; junction bases with no gene match: 3. CDR1 and CDR2 from the germline V gene are LGHDT and YNNKEL (reference sequence). The CDR3 totals 15 residues.

The clonotype comes from a woman aged 25-40 years with COVID-19, enrolled during active disease. This chain links TRBV3-1 (or the pseudogene TRBV3-2) with TRBJ2-3; 7 bases fit TRBD2. Sequencing was performed on peripheral blood. The CDR3 region is CASSQVAGSTDTQYF. DNA of the CDR3: TGTGCCAGCAGCCAGGTAGCGGGTAGCACAGATACGCAGTATTTT.